This TCR beta chain was obtained from a study of blood T cell repertoires in COVID-19. For the study at large: Samples representing acute and convalescent COVID-19 were sourced from the United States, Italy and Spain. From T cells, B-cell-depleted T cells, or PBMCs came the material, which was cDNA or gDNA.

As handled by the study authors: The authors estimated nucleated cell counts from reference gene primer amplification. The repertoire was sequenced with immunoSEQ multiplex PCR; TCRdb's copy has only in-frame clones and lacks some. D and trimming were read from the DNA, whereas the V and J calls and clone size are those reported in that table. The top ten clones hold less than 15% of a sample with 200,000 to 250,000 clones, nearly 90% of them seen once. The CDR3 is 18 amino acids. The germline V gene encodes CDR1 LGHDT and CDR2 YNNKEL (reference sequence). Trimming at V came to 4 bases and at J to 7 bases, leaving 13 bases not matched to a gene.

The sequence derives from a woman between 18 and 29 years old who had recovered from COVID-19. The genes are TRBV3-1 (or the pseudogene TRBV3-2) and TRBJ2-2, with 12 bases matching TRBD2. The specimen was peripheral blood. Here the CDR3 reads CASSPETSGSLTDGELFF. For the CDR3, the DNA is TGTGCCAGCAGCCCAGAGACTAGCGGGAGTCTAACGGACGGGGAGCTGTTTTTT.